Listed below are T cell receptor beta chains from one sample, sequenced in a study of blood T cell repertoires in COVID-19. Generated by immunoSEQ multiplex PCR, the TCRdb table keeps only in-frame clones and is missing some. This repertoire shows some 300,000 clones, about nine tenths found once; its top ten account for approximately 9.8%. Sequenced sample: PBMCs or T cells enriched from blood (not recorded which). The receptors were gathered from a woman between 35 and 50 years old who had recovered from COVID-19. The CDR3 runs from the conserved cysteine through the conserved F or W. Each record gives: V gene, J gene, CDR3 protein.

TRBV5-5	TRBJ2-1	CASSLALGAGLKGNEQFF
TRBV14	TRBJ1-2	CASSQVEVYGYTF
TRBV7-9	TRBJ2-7	CASSPAYEQYF
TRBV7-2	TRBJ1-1	CASSLRGGLGEAFF
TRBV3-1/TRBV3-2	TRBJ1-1	CASSLWEGATEAFF
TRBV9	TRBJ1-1	CASSVAGFNTEAFF
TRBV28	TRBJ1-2	CASDSQGYGYTF
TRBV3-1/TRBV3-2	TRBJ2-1	CASSPSTGAGNEQFF
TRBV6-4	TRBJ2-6	CASSNDGGVGANVLTF
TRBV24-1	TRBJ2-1	CATSDTGTKRYNEQFF
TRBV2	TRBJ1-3	CASSPGETGNTIYF
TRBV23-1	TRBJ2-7	CASSPQGINEQYF
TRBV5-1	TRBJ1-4	CASSFGQLNEKLFF
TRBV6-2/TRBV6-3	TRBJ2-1	CASSYPGQQVSISSYNEQFF
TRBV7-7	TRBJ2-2	CASSSGLAGGNTGELFF
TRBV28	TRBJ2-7	CASSSPGGPLYEQYF
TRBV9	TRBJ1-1	CASPERTGEAFF
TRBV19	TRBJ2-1	CASSFQAGSYNEQFF